This passage covers 23 T cell receptor beta chains from one sample sequenced in a study of shared clonotypes between healthy human individuals. CD8 cells regarded as naive lacked CD45RO, were positively chosen for CCR7, and omitted terminally differentiated effector memory CD45RA+ cells. Here immunoSEQ multiplex PCR was the method, and the copy in TCRdb shows in-frame clones only, minus some. The sample has under 1 million clones; about 91% are singletons. The sample was naive CD8+ T cells sorted from blood. Receptors were obtained from a man aged 25-40 years in good health.

J is TRBJ2-7 and V is TRBV18; D may correspond to TRBD1 or TRBD2 (6 bases each). The CDR3 totals 15 residues. Germline loops: CDR1 KGHSH, CDR2 LQKENI. The V gene lost 0 bases and the J gene lost 5 bases, with 14 bases spanning the gap. The CDR3 sequence: CASSPPGAAGNEQYF. The DNA of the CDR3 is TGTGCCAGCTCACCACCGGGGGCTGCGGGGAACGAGCAGTACTTC. The entire variable domain, with the rest obtained from reference TRBV18 and TRBJ2-7, is as follows: NAGVMQNPRHLVRRRGQEARLRCSPMKGHSHVYWYRQLPEEGLKFMVYLQKENIIDESGMPKERFSAEFPKEGPSILRIQQVVRGDSAAYFCASSPPGAAGNEQYFGPGTRLTVT.

The chain joins TRBV5-5 to TRBJ1-1; D remains ambiguous. The CDR3 is 15 amino acids. Deletions cut 1 base from V and 0 bases from J, with 10 bases between. The germline V gene encodes CDR1 SGHKS and CDR2 YYEKEE (reference sequence). CDR3 residues: CASSLWAGVNTEAFF. DNA for the CDR3: TGTGCCAGCAGCTTGTGGGCGGGTGTGAACACTGAAGCTTTCTTT.

The chain carries TRBV27 and TRBJ2-1; 9 nucleotides align to TRBD2. Germline loops: CDR1 MNHEY, CDR2 SMNVEV (reference sequence). V was clipped by 3 bases and J by 6 bases; unmatched bases: 3. This CDR3 region has 14 residues. CDR3 protein: CASSFSGSLNEQFF. The CDR3 DNA reads as TGTGCCAGCAGTTTTAGCGGGAGTCTCAATGAGCAGTTCTTC.

This clone was detected only a few times. This chain links TRBV7-9 with TRBJ2-6; D call uncertain. The length of the CDR3 is 15 residues. CDR1 SEHNR and CDR2 FQNEAQ come from the germline V gene (reference sequence). Trimming took 8 bases from V and 0 from J, leaving 11 bases between them. In DNA form, the CDR3 reads TGTGCCAGCGCCAAAACGGGCTCTGGGGCCAACGTCCTGACTTTC. Protein: CASAKTGSGANVLTF. Filled out from reference TRBV7-9 and TRBJ2-6, the complete variable domain reads DTGVSQNPRHKITKRGQNVTFRCDPISEHNRLYWYRQTLGQGPEFLTYFQNEAQLEKSRLLSDRFSAERPKGSFSTLEIQRTEQGDSAMYLCASAKTGSGANVLTFGAGSRLTVL.

The chain links TRBV11-2 to TRBJ1-1; the D gene is possibly TRBD1 (6 bases). The germline gives CDR1 SGHAT, CDR2 FQNNGV. The CDR3 runs 13 residues. V lost 0 bases, J lost 11 bases, and 13 bases lay in between. This chain's CDR3 is CASSLDRTAVAFF. Here the CDR3 DNA reads TGTGCCAGCAGCTTAGATAGGACAGCCGTGGCTTTCTTT.

The chain joins TRBV15 to TRBJ1-5; possibly TRBD1 for D (6 bases). The CDR3 spans 14 residues. Trimming took off 3 bases at V and 7 bases at J, with 13 bases between the two ends. Per the germline V gene, CDR1 is LNHNV and CDR2 is YYDKDF (reference sequence). The CDR3 bases are TGTGCCACCAGCAGTAGGACAGTCAACCAGCCCCAGCATTTT. This translates into CATSSRTVNQPQHF. Filled out from reference TRBV15 and TRBJ1-5, the complete variable domain reads DAMVIQNPRYQVTQFGKPVTLSCSQTLNHNVMYWYQQKSSQAPKLLFHYYDKDFNNEADTPDNFQSRRPNTSFCFLDIRSPGLGDTAMYLCATSSRTVNQPQHFGDGTRLSIL.

In this sample, this clone turned up once. The chain links TRBV28 to TRBJ1-4, with 9 bases matching TRBD1. The CDR3 covers 14 residues. CDR1 and CDR2 from the germline V gene are MDHEN and SYDVKM. V gave up 5 bases and J gave up 8 bases; unmatched junction bases: 6. The chain's CDR3 is CASSQGQGPEKLFF. The CDR3 nucleotides read TGTGCCAGCAGTCAGGGACAGGGACCCGAAAAACTGTTTTTT.

This clone was observed a single time. The rearrangement links TRBV5-8 to TRBJ2-3; D call uncertain. The CDR3 runs 14 residues. Trimming cost V 4 bases and J 4 bases, with 13 bases left between them. Germline CDR1 reads SGHTS; CDR2 reads YDEGEE. The CDR3 DNA reads TGTGCCAGCAGCACCTTGGAGTGGCCAGATACGCAGTATTTT. Protein sequence: CASSTLEWPDTQYF.

The chain carries TRBV15 and TRBJ2-2; tentatively, D is TRBD1 or TRBD2 (6 bases each). The CDR3 consists of 19 residues. Per germline, CDR1 LNHNV and CDR2 YYDKDF (reference sequence). With 0 bases removed from V and 2 bases from J, the gap between germline ends came to 19 bases. The CDR3 DNA is TGTGCCACCAGCAGAGATCGGAGGGTTTGGGGGGCTAACACCGGGGAGCTGTTTTTT. Translation gives CATSRDRRVWGANTGELFF.

The chain links TRBV14 to TRBJ2-1; 8 bases are shared with TRBD2. The CDR3 totals 19 residues. From germline, CDR1 is SGHDN and CDR2 FVKESK. The J segment lost 4 bases and the V segment lost 0 bases, leaving 14 bases of the junction unmatched. The CDR3 protein is CASSQEGSWSGRAYNEQFF. The CDR3 coding sequence is TGTGCCAGCAGCCAAGAAGGTAGTTGGAGCGGGAGAGCGTACAATGAGCAGTTCTTC.

The chain joins TRBV28 to TRBJ2-7; 8 nucleotides align to TRBD1. CDR1 is MDHEN, CDR2 SYDVKM, per germline. J lost 3 bases, V lost 4 bases, and 8 bases had no gene match. This CDR3 contains 15 residues. CDR3 protein: CASSSSGTGVYEQYF. DNA of the CDR3: TGTGCCAGCAGTTCTTCCGGGACAGGCGTCTACGAGCAGTACTTC.

The chain joins TRBV5-1 to TRBJ2-1, with TRBD1 identical over 9 bases. V lost 4 bases, J lost 8 bases, and 13 bases stayed unmatched. CDR3 length equals 16 residues. Germline V gene data show CDR1 as SGHRS and CDR2 as YFSETQ. The CDR3 coding sequence is TGCGCCAGCAGCACTACAGGGGGCGCTTGGTTCTATGAGCAGTTCTTC. It codes for CASSTTGGAWFYEQFF.

The chain links TRBV5-6 to TRBJ2-1; D is uncertain. The CDR3 has 12 residues. In germline, CDR1 is SGHDT, CDR2 YYEEEE. V was cut by 0 bases and J by 9 bases, with 7 bases left in between. For the CDR3, the DNA is TGTGCCAGCAGCTTGGGCCGGGCTGAGCAGTTCTTC. Amino acids: CASSLGRAEQFF. Filled out from reference TRBV5-6 and TRBJ2-1, the complete variable domain reads DAGVTQSPTHLIKTRGQQVTLRCSPKSGHDTVSWYQQALGQGPQFIFQYYEEEERQRGNFPDRFSGHQFPNYSSELNVNALLLGDSALYLCASSLGRAEQFFGPGTRLTVL.

The chain uses TRBV28 and TRBJ1-5; D gene unclear. CDR3 length: 14 residues. Trimming cost V 2 bases and J 7 bases, with 12 bases left between them. The germline CDR1 and CDR2 sequences are MDHEN and SYDVKM. CDR3: CASSLKVGAQPQHF. The CDR3 DNA is TGTGCCAGCAGTTTAAAGGTGGGCGCGCAGCCCCAGCATTTT.

A note on this clone: This same CDR3 is encoded by further DNA sequences in the sample. J is TRBJ2-7 and V is TRBV6-5; no clear D. V gave up 0 bases and J gave up 4 bases, with 7 bases separating them. The CDR3 is 13 residues long. Germline V gene data show CDR1 as MNHEY and CDR2 as SVGAGI. The CDR3 coding sequence is TGTGCCAGCAGTTACTCGACGAGTTACGAGCAGTACTTC. Encoded protein: CASSYSTSYEQYF.

The chain recombines TRBV18 with TRBJ2-5; 10 bases map to TRBD2. The CDR3 loop spans 14 amino acids. Trimming at V came to 3 bases and at J to 3 bases, leaving 1 base not matched to a gene. In germline, CDR1 is KGHSH, CDR2 LQKENI. Here the CDR3 reads CASSPTSGEETQYF. The CDR3 DNA sequence: TGTGCCAGCTCACCTACTAGCGGGGAAGAGACCCAGTACTTC.

V gene TRBV5-1 combines with J gene TRBJ1-2; 7 bases fit TRBD1. The germline CDR1 and CDR2 sequences are SGHRS and YFSETQ. V trimming: 0 bases; J trimming: 8 bases; junction bases outside the gene matches: 10. This CDR3 region has 15 residues. The CDR3 DNA reads as TGCGCCAGCAGCTTGGCCGGGACAGACACCGGAGGCTACACCTTC. Protein: CASSLAGTDTGGYTF.

In this sample, this clone turned up once. This rearrangement joins TRBV7-9 to TRBJ2-1, with D maybe TRBD2 (6 bases). There are 15 residues in the CDR3. CDR1 is SEHNR, CDR2 FQNEAQ, per germline (reference sequence). V was shortened by 5 bases and J by 7 bases, with 18 bases between the two germline ends. CDR3 sequence: CASSLRAEGLNEQFF. Here the CDR3 DNA reads TGTGCCAGCAGCCTCCGTGCGGAGGGGTTGAATGAGCAGTTCTTC.

The chain combines TRBV4-3 with TRBJ1-4; D is possibly TRBD1 (5 bases). Germline assignment: CDR1 LGHNA and CDR2 YSLEER. The CDR3 is 17 amino acids. Trimming cost V 0 bases and J 4 bases, with 15 bases left between them. The CDR3 region is CASSQDNPPGHNEKLFF. The CDR3 DNA follows: TGCGCCAGCAGCCAAGATAATCCCCCAGGGCATAATGAAAAACTGTTTTTT.

The rearrangement joins TRBV6-1 to TRBJ2-7, with a tentative D call TRBD2 (5 bases). The DNA matches TRBJ2-5 better at its end, which makes the J call doubtful. The V gene's germline CDR1 is MNHNS and CDR2 SASEGT. The CDR3 is 14 residues long. The CDR3 DNA is TGTGCGGCCGCAGCGGATGGGTTCCAAGAGACCCAGTACTTC. Protein: CAAAADGFQETQYF.

The chain couples TRBV27 to TRBJ2-7, with D unclear. Trimming took off 2 bases at V and 2 bases at J, with 13 bases between the two ends. This CDR3 has 15 amino acids. Germline CDR1 and CDR2: MNHEY and SMNVEV (reference sequence). The CDR3 DNA is TGTGCCAGCAGTTTACGGGTTGGGGATACCTACGAGCAGTACTTC. Its protein is CASSLRVGDTYEQYF.

Worth noting for this clone: This may come from a read error, since a much larger clone is one base off. This rearrangement joins TRBV11-2 to TRBJ2-2; D not resolved. The V and J ends lost 1 base and 7 bases respectively, with 1 base between them. Germline lookup yields CDR1 SGHAT and CDR2 FQNNGV. The CDR3 is made up of 11 amino acids. The chain's CDR3 is CASSLVGELFF. CDR3 coding DNA: TGTGCCAGCAGCTTAGTCGGGGAGCTGTTTTTT.

V is TRBV29-1 and J is TRBJ1-1; 7 nucleotides match TRBD1. Germline V CDR1 and CDR2: SQVTM, ANQGSEA. This CDR3 contains 12 residues. The CDR3 DNA reads TGCAGTGGGGGACAGCTGAACACTGAAGCTTTCTTT. Amino acid sequence: CSGGQLNTEAFF. The full variable domain, its missing parts supplied by reference TRBV29-1 and TRBJ1-1, is SAVISQKPSRDICQRGTSLTIQCQVDSQVTMMFWYRQQPGQSLTLIATANQGSEATYESGFVIDKFPISRPNLTFSTLTVSNMSPEDSSIYLCSGGQLNTEAFFGQGTRLTVV.